This TCR beta chain was observed in a study of shared clonotypes between healthy human individuals. The CDR3 is made up of 17 amino acids. The junction had 15 bases not matched to a gene; V was cut back by 4 bases and J by 8 bases. In germline, CDR1 is WSHSY, CDR2 SAAADI. Assay execution proceeded at the deep level. Clones were sequenced by immunoSEQ multiplex PCR, and TCRdb holds only the in-frame ones, with some missing. This sample has about 530,000 clones, with 90% to 97% found just once. A single count supports this clone. V gene TRBV10-2 combines with J gene TRBJ1-2; 11 bases match TRBD1. This receptor was obtained from a woman in her thirties in good health. Sequencing was performed on naive CD4+ T cells sorted from blood. The sample's subset: CD45RA+ positively selected. The CDR3 is CASSGPGQGAFLGGYTF. The DNA of the CDR3 is TGCGCCAGCAGTGGCCCTGGACAGGGGGCTTTCCTCGGGGGCTACACCTTC.